This TCR beta chain was sequenced for a study of vaccination effects on CD4 cells after COVID-19. Germline V gene data show CDR1 as SGHNT and CDR2 as YYREEE (reference sequence). The V and J ends lost 0 bases and 4 bases respectively, with 7 bases between them. CDR3 length equals 13 residues. Prior to sequencing, the ViraFEST assay stimulated PBMC with viral peptide pools, which expanded the antigen-specific CD4+ T cells. Following a 10-day culture, CD4+ T cells were purified. Some clones are missing from TCRdb's copy, which holds only in-frame ones; the method was immunoSEQ multiplex PCR. This sample yields 55,000 to 70,000 clones, of which approximately 80% are seen a single time; more than 2% belongs to the top ten. As for this clone: Its cognate antigen is unknown.

The V gene is TRBV5-4, the J gene TRBJ1-1; D remains ambiguous. This material consisted of CD4+ T cells from PBMCs cultured with HCoV-229E spike peptides, taken before COVID-19 vaccination. The sequence came from a human donor who received a COVID-19 vaccine. As DNA, the CDR3 is TGTGCCAGCAGCTTGGACCAGGCCACTGAAGCTTTCTTT. Its protein product is CASSLDQATEAFF. Full variable domain (remainder filled in from reference TRBV5-4 and TRBJ1-1): ETGVTQSPTHLIKTRGQQVTLRCSSQSGHNTVSWYQQALGQGPQFIFQYYREEENGRGNFPPRFSGLQFPNYSSELNVNALELDDSALYLCASSLDQATEAFFGQGTRLTVV.